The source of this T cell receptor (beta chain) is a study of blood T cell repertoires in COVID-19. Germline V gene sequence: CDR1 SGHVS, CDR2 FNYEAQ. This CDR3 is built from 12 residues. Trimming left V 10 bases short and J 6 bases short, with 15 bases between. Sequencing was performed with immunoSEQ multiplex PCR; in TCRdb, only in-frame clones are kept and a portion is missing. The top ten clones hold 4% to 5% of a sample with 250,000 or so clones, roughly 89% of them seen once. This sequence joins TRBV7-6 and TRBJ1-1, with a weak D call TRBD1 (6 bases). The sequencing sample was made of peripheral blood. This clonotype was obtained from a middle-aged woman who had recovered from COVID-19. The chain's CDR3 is CATQGIGPEAFF. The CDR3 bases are TGTGCCACTCAGGGGATTGGGCCTGAAGCTTTCTTT.